This TCR beta chain is from a study of shared clonotypes between healthy human individuals. The V segment lost 9 bases and the J segment 4 bases; nucleotides outside the gene matches: 13. The CDR3 consists of 15 residues. Germline CDR1 and CDR2: SGHDT and YYEEEE. TCRdb's copy holds only in-frame clones and misses some; the assay was immunoSEQ multiplex PCR. Of under 850,000 clones in the sample, around 77% were seen once. Sequenced: memory CD4+ T cells sorted from blood. The sample's subset: CD45RA-negative fraction. The V and J genes are TRBV5-6 and TRBJ1-2; 9 nucleotides line up with TRBD1. This receptor was taken from a woman aged 25 to 45 in good health. The CDR3 loop is CATNRDRVRGYGYTF. CDR3 nucleotide sequence: TGTGCCACCAACCGGGACAGGGTTCGGGGCTATGGCTACACCTTC.